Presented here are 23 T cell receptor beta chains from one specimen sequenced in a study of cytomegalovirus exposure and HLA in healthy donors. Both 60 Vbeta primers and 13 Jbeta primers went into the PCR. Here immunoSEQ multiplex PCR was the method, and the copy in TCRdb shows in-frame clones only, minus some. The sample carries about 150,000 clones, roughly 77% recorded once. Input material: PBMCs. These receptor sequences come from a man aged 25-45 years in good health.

The CDR3 is CASSLDETSTDTQYF. The CDR3 coding sequence is TGTGCCAGCAGCCTTGACGAGACTAGCACAGATACGCAGTATTTT. The chain is built from TRBV27 and TRBJ2-3; D is ambiguous. Trimming took 6 bases from V and 0 from J, leaving 13 bases between them. From germline, CDR1 is MNHEY and CDR2 SMNVEV (reference sequence). The CDR3 is 15 residues long.

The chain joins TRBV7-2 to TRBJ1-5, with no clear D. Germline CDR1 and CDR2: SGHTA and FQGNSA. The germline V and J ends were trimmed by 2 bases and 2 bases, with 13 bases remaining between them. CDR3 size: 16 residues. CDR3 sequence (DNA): TGTGCCAGCAGCTTACTCTCGGGGATTGGCAATCAGCCCCAGCATTTT. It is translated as CASSLLSGIGNQPQHF.

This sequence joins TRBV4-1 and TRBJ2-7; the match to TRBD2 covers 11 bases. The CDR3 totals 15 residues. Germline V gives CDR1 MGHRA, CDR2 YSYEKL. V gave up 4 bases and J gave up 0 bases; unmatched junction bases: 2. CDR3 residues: CASSLGLAASYEQYF. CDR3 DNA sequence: TGCGCCAGCAGCCTGGGACTAGCGGCCTCCTACGAGCAGTACTTC.

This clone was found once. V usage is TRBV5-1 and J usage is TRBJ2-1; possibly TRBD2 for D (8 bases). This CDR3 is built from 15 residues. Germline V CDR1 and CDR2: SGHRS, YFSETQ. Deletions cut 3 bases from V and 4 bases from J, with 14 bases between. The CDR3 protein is CASSSGGTAYNEQFF. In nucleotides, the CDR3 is TGCGCCAGCAGCTCGGGGGGGACAGCATACAATGAGCAGTTCTTC.

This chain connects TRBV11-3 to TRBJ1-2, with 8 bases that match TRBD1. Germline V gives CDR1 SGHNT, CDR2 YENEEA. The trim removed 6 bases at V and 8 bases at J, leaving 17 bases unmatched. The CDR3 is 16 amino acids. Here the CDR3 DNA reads TGTGCCAGCAGTTCCGGGACAGGATGGGCGTCCCTAGGCTACACCTTC. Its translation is CASSSGTGWASLGYTF.

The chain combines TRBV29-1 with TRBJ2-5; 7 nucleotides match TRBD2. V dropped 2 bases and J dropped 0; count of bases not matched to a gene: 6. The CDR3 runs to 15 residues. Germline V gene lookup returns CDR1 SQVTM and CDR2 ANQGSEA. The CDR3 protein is CSVEPTSTYQETQYF. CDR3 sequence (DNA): TGCAGCGTTGAACCGACTAGCACGTACCAAGAGACCCAGTACTTC. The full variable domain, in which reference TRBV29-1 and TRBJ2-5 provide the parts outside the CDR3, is SAVISQKPSRDICQRGTSLTIQCQVDSQVTMMFWYRQQPGQSLTLIATANQGSEATYESGFVIDKFPISRPNLTFSTLTVSNMSPEDSSIYLCSVEPTSTYQETQYFGPGTRLLVL.

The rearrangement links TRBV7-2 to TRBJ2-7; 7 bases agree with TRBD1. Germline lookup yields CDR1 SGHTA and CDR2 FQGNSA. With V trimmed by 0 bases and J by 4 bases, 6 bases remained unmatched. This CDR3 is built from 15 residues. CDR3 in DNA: TGTGCCAGCAGCTTAGCGGTGGGACAGCCTTACGAGCAGTACTTC. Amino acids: CASSLAVGQPYEQYF.

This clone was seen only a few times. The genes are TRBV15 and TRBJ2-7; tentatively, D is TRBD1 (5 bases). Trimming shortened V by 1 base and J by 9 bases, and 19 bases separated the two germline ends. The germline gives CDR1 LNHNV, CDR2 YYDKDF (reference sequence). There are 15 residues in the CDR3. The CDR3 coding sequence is TGTGCCACCAGCAGAGGGACACCTACCAAGCACGGGCAGTACTTC. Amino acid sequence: CATSRGTPTKHGQYF.

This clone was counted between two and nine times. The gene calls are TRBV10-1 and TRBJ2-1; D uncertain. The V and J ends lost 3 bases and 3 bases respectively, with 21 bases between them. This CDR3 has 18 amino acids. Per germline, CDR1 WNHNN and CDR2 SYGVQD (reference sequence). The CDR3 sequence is CASSDLANSELGYNEQFF. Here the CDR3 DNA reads TGCGCCAGCAGTGATCTTGCAAATTCTGAGCTCGGCTACAATGAGCAGTTCTTC.

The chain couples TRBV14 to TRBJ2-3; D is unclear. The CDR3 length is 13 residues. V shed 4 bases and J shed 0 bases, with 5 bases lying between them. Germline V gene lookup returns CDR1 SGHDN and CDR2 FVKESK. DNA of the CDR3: TGTGCCAGCAGCCCCCTAAGCACAGATACGCAGTATTTT. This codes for CASSPLSTDTQYF.

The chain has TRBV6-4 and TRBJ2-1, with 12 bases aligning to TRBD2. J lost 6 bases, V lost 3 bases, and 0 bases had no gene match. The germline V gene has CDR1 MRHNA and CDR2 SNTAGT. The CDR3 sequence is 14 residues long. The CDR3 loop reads CASSELAGGNEQFF. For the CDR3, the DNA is TGTGCCAGCAGTGAACTAGCGGGAGGCAATGAGCAGTTCTTC.

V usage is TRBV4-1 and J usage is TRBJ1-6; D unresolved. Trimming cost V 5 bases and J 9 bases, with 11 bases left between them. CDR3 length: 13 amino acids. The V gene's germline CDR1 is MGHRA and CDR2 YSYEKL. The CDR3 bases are TGCGCCAGCAGCTTCCTAGAGAGTTCACCCCTCCACTTT. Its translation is CASSFLESSPLHF.

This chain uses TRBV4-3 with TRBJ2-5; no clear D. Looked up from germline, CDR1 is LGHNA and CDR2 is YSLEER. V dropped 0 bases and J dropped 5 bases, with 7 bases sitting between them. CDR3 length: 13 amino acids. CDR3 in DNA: TGCGCCAGCAGCCAAGATCTGTTCGAGACCCAGTACTTC. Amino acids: CASSQDLFETQYF.

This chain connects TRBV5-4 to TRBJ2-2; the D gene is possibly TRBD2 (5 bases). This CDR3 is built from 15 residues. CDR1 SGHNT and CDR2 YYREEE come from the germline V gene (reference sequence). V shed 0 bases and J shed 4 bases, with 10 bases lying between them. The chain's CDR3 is CASSLGLAVTGELFF. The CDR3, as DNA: TGTGCCAGCAGCTTGGGGCTAGCCGTCACCGGGGAGCTGTTTTTT.

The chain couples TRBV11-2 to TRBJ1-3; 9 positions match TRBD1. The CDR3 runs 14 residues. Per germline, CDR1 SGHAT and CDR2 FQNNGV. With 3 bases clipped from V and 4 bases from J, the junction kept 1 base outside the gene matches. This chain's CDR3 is CASSLTGGGNTIYF. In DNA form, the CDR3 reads TGTGCCAGCAGCTTGACAGGGGGAGGAAACACCATATATTTT. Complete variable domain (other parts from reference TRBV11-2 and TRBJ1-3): EAGVAQSPRYKIIEKRQSVAFWCNPISGHATLYWYQQILGQGPKLLIQFQNNGVVDDSQLPKDRFSAERLKGVDSTLKIQPAKLEDSAVYLCASSLTGGGNTIYFGEGSWLTVV.

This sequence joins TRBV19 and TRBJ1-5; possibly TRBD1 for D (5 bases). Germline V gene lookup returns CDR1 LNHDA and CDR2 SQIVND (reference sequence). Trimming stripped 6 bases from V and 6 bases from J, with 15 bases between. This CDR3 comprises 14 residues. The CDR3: CASSRALIAQPQHF. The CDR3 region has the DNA TGTGCCAGTAGCAGGGCTCTGATCGCTCAGCCCCAGCATTTT.

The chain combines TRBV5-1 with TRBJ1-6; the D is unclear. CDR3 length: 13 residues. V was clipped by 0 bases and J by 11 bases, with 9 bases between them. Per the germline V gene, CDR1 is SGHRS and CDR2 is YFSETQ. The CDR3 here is CASSLVPGAPLHF. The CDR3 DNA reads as TGCGCCAGCAGCTTGGTCCCCGGAGCACCCCTCCACTTT.

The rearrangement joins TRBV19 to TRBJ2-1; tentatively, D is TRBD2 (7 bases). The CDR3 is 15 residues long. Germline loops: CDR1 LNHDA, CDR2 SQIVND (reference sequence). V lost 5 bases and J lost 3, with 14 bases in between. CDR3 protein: CASSPRGGNYNEQFF. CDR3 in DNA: TGTGCCAGTAGTCCAAGGGGGGGCAACTACAATGAGCAGTTCTTC.

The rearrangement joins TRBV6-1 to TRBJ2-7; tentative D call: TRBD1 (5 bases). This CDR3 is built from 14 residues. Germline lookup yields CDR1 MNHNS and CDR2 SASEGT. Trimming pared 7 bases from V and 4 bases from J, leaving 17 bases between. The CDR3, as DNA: TGTGCCAGCACCCTCGCAGGGAAGGGGTACGAGCAGTACTTC. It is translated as CASTLAGKGYEQYF.

The CDR3 region has the DNA TGCGCCAGCAGCTTGGGGGGCACCCGCTACGAGCAGTACTTC. Translating it yields CASSLGGTRYEQYF. This chain connects TRBV5-1 to TRBJ2-5; D is perhaps TRBD1 (5 bases). The assigned J gene may be wrong: the sequence end matches TRBJ2-7 better. CDR3 length equals 14 residues. Germline CDR1 is SGHRS and CDR2 is YFSETQ.

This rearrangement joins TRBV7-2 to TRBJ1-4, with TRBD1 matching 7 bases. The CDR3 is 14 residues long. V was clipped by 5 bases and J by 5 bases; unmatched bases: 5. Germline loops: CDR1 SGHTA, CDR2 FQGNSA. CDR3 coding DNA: TGTGCCAGCAGCACCCGACAGGGAAATGAAAAACTGTTTTTT. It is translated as CASSTRQGNEKLFF.

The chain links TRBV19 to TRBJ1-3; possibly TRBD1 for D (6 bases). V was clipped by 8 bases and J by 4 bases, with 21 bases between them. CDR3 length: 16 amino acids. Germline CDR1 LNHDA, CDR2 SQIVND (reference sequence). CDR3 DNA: TGTGCCAGTGACACCTCCGCGGGGGCGCGGGGAAACACCATATATTTT. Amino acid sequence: CASDTSAGARGNTIYF.

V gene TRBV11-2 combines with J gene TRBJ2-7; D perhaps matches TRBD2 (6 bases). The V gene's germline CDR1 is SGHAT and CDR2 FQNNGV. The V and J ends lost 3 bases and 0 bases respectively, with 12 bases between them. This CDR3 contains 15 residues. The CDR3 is CASSFERVSSYEQYF. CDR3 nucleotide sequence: TGTGCCAGCAGCTTCGAGCGGGTGAGCTCCTACGAGCAGTACTTC.